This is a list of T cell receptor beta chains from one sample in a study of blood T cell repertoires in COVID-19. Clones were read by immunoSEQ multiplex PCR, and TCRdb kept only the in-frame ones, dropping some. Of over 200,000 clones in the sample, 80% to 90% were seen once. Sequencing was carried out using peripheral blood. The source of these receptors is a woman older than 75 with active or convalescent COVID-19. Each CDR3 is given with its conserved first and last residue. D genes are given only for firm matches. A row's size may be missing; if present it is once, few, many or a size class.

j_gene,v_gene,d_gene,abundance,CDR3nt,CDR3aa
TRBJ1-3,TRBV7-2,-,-,TGTGCCAGCAGCTCGGACAGCTCTGGAAACACCATATATTTT,CASSSDSSGNTIYF
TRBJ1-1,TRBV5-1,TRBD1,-,TGCGCCAGCAGCGGACAGGGATACATGAACACTGAAGCTTTCTTT,CASSGQGYMNTEAFF
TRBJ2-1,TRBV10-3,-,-,TGTGCCTCTTACCGGGGTCAGACGACTGATGAGCAGTTCTTC,CASYRGQTTDEQFF
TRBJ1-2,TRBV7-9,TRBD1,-,TGTGCCAGCAGCCCGAACTTGGACAGGTACCATTGCACCTTC,CASSPNLDRYHCTF
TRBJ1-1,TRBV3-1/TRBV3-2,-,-,TGTGCCAGCAGCCGAGTCCCTCCGAACACTGAAGCTTTCTTT,CASSRVPPNTEAFF
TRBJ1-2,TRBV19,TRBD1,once,TGTGCCAGTAGTAGGGACAGGGGGCTTGGCTACACCTTC,CASSRDRGLGYTF
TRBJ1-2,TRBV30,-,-,TGTGCCTGGAGTGTAACGCAGGGGCAGGGTGGCTACACCTTC,CAWSVTQGQGGYTF
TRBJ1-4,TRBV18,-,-,TGTGCCAGCTCACCAGCGGATGAAAAACTGTTTTTT,CASSPADEKLFF
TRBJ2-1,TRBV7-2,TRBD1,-,TGTGCCAGCAGCAGGGGGCCGGACAATGAGCAGTTCTTC,CASSRGPDNEQFF
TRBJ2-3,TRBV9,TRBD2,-,TGTGCCAGCAGCGTAGCTAGCGGGGGGGCCAGGACAGATACGCAGTATTTT,CASSVASGGARTDTQYF
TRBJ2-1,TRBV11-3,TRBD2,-,TGTGCCAGCAGCCTTACTAGCGGGAGTGCAAGTGAGCAGTTCTTC,CASSLTSGSASEQFF
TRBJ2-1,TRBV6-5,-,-,TGTGCCAGCAGTTACAGCGAAACGACTAGAAATGAGCAGTTCTTC,CASSYSETTRNEQFF
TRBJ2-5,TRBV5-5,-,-,TGTGCCAGCAGCCTCACCGGGCCCACTAGGGAGACCCAGTACTTC,CASSLTGPTRETQYF
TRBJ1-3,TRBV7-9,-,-,TGTGCCAGCAGCGGCCCCCCGGGACACCGCTCTGGAAACACCATATATTTT,CASSGPPGHRSGNTIYF
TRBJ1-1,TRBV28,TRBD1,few,TGTGCCAGCAGTTTACAGGGGGCGCCCACTGAAGCTTTCTTT,CASSLQGAPTEAFF
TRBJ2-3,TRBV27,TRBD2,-,TGTGCCAGCAGTTTTGTAACGGGGCGGGGGAGCACAGATACGCAGTATTTT,CASSFVTGRGSTDTQYF
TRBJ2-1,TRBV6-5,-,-,TGTGCCACCAGAGGGCTAGCGAACTACAATGAGCAGTTCTTC,CATRGLANYNEQFF
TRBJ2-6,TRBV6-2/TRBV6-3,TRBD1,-,TGTGCCAGCAGCGAACAATGGACAGGGGGCTCTGGGGCCAACGTCCTGACTTTC,CASSEQWTGGSGANVLTF
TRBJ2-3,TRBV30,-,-,TGTGCCTGGAGTGTGTCAGGAAGAAGCACAGATACGCAGTATTTT,CAWSVSGRSTDTQYF
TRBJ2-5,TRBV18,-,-,TGTGCCAGCTCACCAGTACCAGGGGAGACCCAGTACTTC,CASSPVPGETQYF
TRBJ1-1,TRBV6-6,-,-,TGTGCCAGCAGTTACGTTGGGGCGGACACTGAAGCTTTCTTT,CASSYVGADTEAFF
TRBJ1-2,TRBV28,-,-,TGTGCCAGCAGTACTCTAGGAGTCGGTGGCTACACCTTC,CASSTLGVGGYTF
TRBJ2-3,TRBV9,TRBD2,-,TGTGCCAGCAGCCCCGAGCGTGGGCGGGGGGACACAGATACGCAGTATTTT,CASSPERGRGDTDTQYF
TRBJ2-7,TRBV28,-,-,TGTGCCAGCAGTTTTAATGACAGGTACTCCTACGAGCAGTACTTC,CASSFNDRYSYEQYF
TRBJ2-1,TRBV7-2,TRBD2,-,TGTGCCAGCAGCTTTGGTAGCGGGAGGGGGGGGACTAATGAGCAGTTCTTC,CASSFGSGRGGTNEQFF
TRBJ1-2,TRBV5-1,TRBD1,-,TGCGCCAGCAGCTTGGCCGGGACAGACGGCTATGGCTACACCTTC,CASSLAGTDGYGYTF
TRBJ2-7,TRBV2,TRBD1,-,TGTGCCAGCAGCGCAGGGGGCAACGAGCAGTACTTC,CASSAGGNEQYF
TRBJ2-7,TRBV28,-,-,TGTGCCAGCAGTTTTACAACCACCAACTACGAGCAGTACTTC,CASSFTTTNYEQYF
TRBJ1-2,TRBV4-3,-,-,TGCGCCAGCAGCCAACAGGGTAGGAGAGGCTACACCTTC,CASSQQGRRGYTF
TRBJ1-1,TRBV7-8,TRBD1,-,TGTGCCAGCAGATTTCTGGGACAGGGCGCGACTGAAGCTTTCTTT,CASRFLGQGATEAFF
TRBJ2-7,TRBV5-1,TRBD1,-,TGCGCCAGCAGAGCCCGGGACAGCTCCTACGAGCAGTACTTC,CASRARDSSYEQYF
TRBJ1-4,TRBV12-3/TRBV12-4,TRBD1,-,TGTGCCAGCAGTAGACAGGGTGGTGAAAAACTGTTTTTT,CASSRQGGEKLFF
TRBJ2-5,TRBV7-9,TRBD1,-,TGTGCCAGCAGGCGCGACAGGGGAGAGACCCAGTACTTC,CASRRDRGETQYF
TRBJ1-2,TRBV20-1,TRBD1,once,TGCAGTGCAAGGACAGGGGGAGGCTACACCTTC,CSARTGGGYTF